Following are 25 T cell receptor beta chains from one sample sequenced in a study of blood T cell repertoires in COVID-19. Profiling relied on immunoSEQ multiplex PCR, and the TCRdb table lists in-frame clones only, not all of them. This table has approximately 120,000 clones, 88% appearing once. The sample taken for sequencing was peripheral blood. These receptors were collected from a woman of 80 years or more with acute or convalescent COVID-19.

V gene TRBV7-6 combines with J gene TRBJ2-6; D gene uncertain. The germline CDR1 and CDR2 sequences are SGHVS and FNYEAQ. The CDR3 has 19 residues. Deletions cut 5 bases from V and 1 base from J, with 21 bases between. Here the CDR3 reads CASSPRLDLSRSGANVLTF. CDR3 bases: TGTGCCAGCAGCCCACGCCTCGATCTATCTAGGTCTGGGGCCAACGTCCTGACTTTC.

The rearrangement uses TRBV27 and TRBJ2-7, with TRBD2 matching 13 bases. The germline CDR1 and CDR2 sequences are MNHEY and SMNVEV (reference sequence). The J segment lost 2 bases and the V segment lost 0 bases, leaving 7 bases of the junction unmatched. The CDR3 totals 18 residues. This CDR3 is CASSLSGQGLAGTYEQYF. The CDR3 DNA is TGTGCCAGCAGTTTATCGGGTCAGGGACTAGCGGGAACCTACGAGCAGTACTTC.

Only one count was recorded for this clone. The CDR3 nucleotides read TGTGCCAGCAGCTTGAGTCGAGGATCCCTCACCGGGGAGCTGTTTTTT. Amino acid sequence: CASSLSRGSLTGELFF. This chain links TRBV5-8 with TRBJ2-2; D is unresolved. Germline V lookup: CDR1 SGHTS, CDR2 YDEGEE. V lost 1 base and J 4 bases, leaving 14 bases between the germline ends. The CDR3 is 16 amino acids. Full variable domain (outside the CDR3, taken from reference TRBV5-8 and TRBJ2-2): EAGVTQSPTHLIKTRGQQATLRCSPISGHTSVYWYQQALGLGLQFLLWYDEGEERNRGNFPPRFSGRQFPNYSSELNVNALELEDSALYLCASSLSRGSLTGELFFGEGSRLTVL.

The chain recombines TRBV2 with TRBJ1-5; no reliable D call. There are 14 residues in the CDR3. V lost 3 bases to trimming and J lost 5 bases, with 11 bases between them. Germline loops: CDR1 SNHLY, CDR2 FYNNEI. CDR3 coding DNA: TGTGCCAGCAGTGACACTATAGCGGATCAGCCCCAGCATTTT. Protein: CASSDTIADQPQHF.

This sequence joins TRBV11-3 and TRBJ2-5; 8 positions match TRBD1. Germline V CDR1 and CDR2: SGHNT, YENEEA. Trimming removed 4 bases from V and 5 bases from J; junction bases left unmatched: 3. The CDR3 has 13 residues. CDR3 in DNA: TGTGCCAGCAGCTCTGACAGGGGCGAGACCCAGTACTTC. Protein product: CASSSDRGETQYF.

The chain recombines TRBV7-9 with TRBJ2-5; 11 bases agree with TRBD2. With 2 bases clipped from V and 5 bases from J, the junction kept 10 bases outside the gene matches. The length of the CDR3 is 17 residues. The germline V gene encodes CDR1 SEHNR and CDR2 FQNEAQ (reference sequence). The CDR3 DNA sequence: TGTGCCAGCAGCTTACCCCCTGTAGCGGGGGGGCGGGAGACCCAGTACTTC. Translated, it gives CASSLPPVAGGRETQYF. The full variable domain, its missing parts supplied by reference TRBV7-9 and TRBJ2-5, is DTGVSQNPRHKITKRGQNVTFRCDPISEHNRLYWYRQTLGQGPEFLTYFQNEAQLEKSRLLSDRFSAERPKGSFSTLEIQRTEQGDSAMYLCASSLPPVAGGRETQYFGPGTRLLVL.

The chain links TRBV19 to TRBJ2-5, with TRBD2 identical over 11 bases. This CDR3 spans 16 amino acids. With V trimmed by 5 bases and J by 2 bases, 7 bases remained unmatched. Germline CDR1 reads LNHDA; CDR2 reads SQIVND (reference sequence). CDR3 in DNA: TGTGCCAGTAGTCCCGGGACTAGCGGATATCAAGAGACCCAGTACTTC. Translation: CASSPGTSGYQETQYF. Full variable domain (remainder filled in from reference TRBV19 and TRBJ2-5): DGGITQSPKYLFRKEGQNVTLSCEQNLNHDAMYWYRQDPGQGLRLIYYSQIVNDFQKGDIAEGYSVSREKKESFPLTVTSAQKNPTAFYLCASSPGTSGYQETQYFGPGTRLLVL.

The chain carries TRBV5-6 and TRBJ2-2; TRBD2 matches 12 bases. Germline V lookup: CDR1 SGHDT, CDR2 YYEEEE. CDR3 length: 18 amino acids. The V and J ends lost 0 bases and 7 bases, in that order; junction bases with no gene match: 10. CDR3: CASSLETSGGPMIGELFF. CDR3 coding DNA: TGTGCCAGCAGCTTGGAAACTAGCGGGGGGCCGATGATCGGGGAGCTGTTTTTT.

The chain recombines TRBV6-6 with TRBJ1-5, with 9 bases that match TRBD1. The junction had 13 bases not matched to a gene; V was cut back by 6 bases and J by 4 bases. Germline V gene sequence: CDR1 MNHNY, CDR2 SVGAGI (reference sequence). The CDR3 length is 17 residues. For the CDR3, the DNA is TGTGCCAGCAGCCGAGGACAGGGGTCCAATCGAAATCAGCCCCAGCATTTT. Protein product: CASSRGQGSNRNQPQHF.

The CDR3 sequence: CASSQGGSGRTGELFF. The CDR3 nucleotides read TGTGCCAGCAGCCAAGGCGGGAGCGGACGGACCGGGGAGCTGTTTTTT. The gene calls are TRBV3-1 (or the pseudogene TRBV3-2) and TRBJ2-2; 7 bases fit TRBD2. This CDR3 has 16 amino acids. V lost 1 base and J lost 5; bases outside the gene matches: 7. Germline V gene data show CDR1 as LGHDT and CDR2 as YNNKEL (reference sequence).

V is TRBV4-1 and J is TRBJ2-7; tentatively, D is TRBD2 (6 bases). The CDR3 loop spans 16 amino acids. With 0 bases removed from V and 4 bases from J, the gap between germline ends came to 16 bases. From germline, CDR1 is MGHRA and CDR2 YSYEKL. In DNA, the CDR3 is TGCGCCAGCAGCCAAGAACCCGGGACTGAGCTTTACGAGCAGTACTTC. Translating gives CASSQEPGTELYEQYF.

This chain joins TRBV15 and TRBJ2-1; D might be TRBD1 (5 bases). The length of the CDR3 is 16 residues. V shed 1 base and J shed 1 base, with 11 bases lying between them. Looked up from germline, CDR1 is LNHNV and CDR2 is YYDKDF (reference sequence). This chain's CDR3 is CATSRGGRPSYNEQFF. DNA of the CDR3: TGTGCCACCAGCAGAGGGGGCAGGCCTTCCTACAATGAGCAGTTCTTC. Full variable domain (missing parts from reference TRBV15 and TRBJ2-1): DAMVIQNPRYQVTQFGKPVTLSCSQTLNHNVMYWYQQKSSQAPKLLFHYYDKDFNNEADTPDNFQSRRPNTSFCFLDIRSPGLGDTAMYLCATSRGGRPSYNEQFFGPGTRLTVL.

CDR3 sequence reads: CASSPNAQNSYTF. CDR3 DNA sequence: TGTGCCAGCTCACCAAATGCACAGAATAGCTACACCTTC. The chain recombines TRBV18 with TRBJ1-2; no clear D. The V end lost 2 bases, the J end lost 9 bases, and 13 bases lay between the germline ends. The CDR3 length is 13 residues. CDR1 is KGHSH and CDR2 is LQKENI in the germline V gene.

A single count supports this clone. The J gene is TRBJ2-3, the V gene TRBV29-1; D might be TRBD2 (6 bases). Deletions cut 2 bases from V and 0 bases from J, with 15 bases between. Germline loops: CDR1 SQVTM, CDR2 ANQGSEA. The length of the CDR3 is 16 residues. The CDR3 DNA sequence: TGCAGCGTTGAATTGCCCCGGAGGGCAAGCACAGATACGCAGTATTTT. Encoded protein: CSVELPRRASTDTQYF.

The chain combines TRBV19 with TRBJ2-1; weak D call: TRBD1 (6 bases). V lost 10 bases and J lost 0, with 13 bases in between. Per germline, CDR1 LNHDA and CDR2 SQIVND (reference sequence). The CDR3 extends over 14 amino acids. The CDR3 here is CATSDRSSYNEQFF. The CDR3 coding sequence is TGTGCCACCTCCGACAGGAGCTCCTACAATGAGCAGTTCTTC. Full variable domain (outside the CDR3, taken from reference TRBV19 and TRBJ2-1): DGGITQSPKYLFRKEGQNVTLSCEQNLNHDAMYWYRQDPGQGLRLIYYSQIVNDFQKGDIAEGYSVSREKKESFPLTVTSAQKNPTAFYLCATSDRSSYNEQFFGPGTRLTVL.

The chain recombines TRBV10-3 with TRBJ1-2, with TRBD1 identical over 9 bases. Germline V gives CDR1 ENHRY, CDR2 SYGVKD. CDR3 size: 15 residues. J lost 4 bases, V lost 3 bases, and 6 bases had no gene match. This CDR3 is CAISETGGSGYGYTF. CDR3 sequence (DNA): TGTGCCATCAGTGAAACAGGGGGCAGTGGCTATGGCTACACCTTC.

The chain joins TRBV27 to TRBJ2-3; D not resolved. The CDR3 consists of 14 residues. The V gene lost 7 bases and the J gene lost 0 bases, with 11 bases spanning the gap. Germline CDR1 MNHEY, CDR2 SMNVEV (reference sequence). This CDR3 is CASKRLTSTDTQYF. In DNA, the CDR3 is TGTGCCAGCAAGAGATTAACTAGCACAGATACGCAGTATTTT.

V is TRBV19 and J is TRBJ1-4; possibly TRBD1 for D (5 bases). The CDR3 loop spans 15 amino acids. V was shortened by 8 bases and J by 5 bases, with 18 bases between the two germline ends. Germline CDR1 and CDR2: LNHDA and SQIVND (reference sequence). CDR3 nucleotides: TGTGCCAGTTCGACCTTGACAGCAATGAATGAAAAACTGTTTTTT. Its translation: CASSTLTAMNEKLFF.

This clone was recorded only once. CDR3 nucleotide sequence: TGCGCCAGCAGTGGGACAGGGGCGGACTATGGCTACACCTTC. It codes for CASSGTGADYGYTF. V and J are TRBV5-1 and TRBJ1-2; TRBD1 matches at 10 bases. CDR3 length: 14 amino acids. Germline CDR1 and CDR2: SGHRS and YFSETQ. V was pared by 5 bases and J by 3 bases, with 4 bases of the junction left unmatched. Supplemented by reference TRBV5-1 and TRBJ1-2, the full variable domain reads KAGVTQTPRYLIKTRGQQVTLSCSPISGHRSVSWYQQTPGQGLQFLFEYFSETQRNKGNFPGRFSGRQFSNSRSEMNVSTLELGDSALYLCASSGTGADYGYTFGSGTRLTVV.

The V gene is TRBV18, the J gene TRBJ1-6, with D perhaps matching TRBD1 (5 bases). The CDR3 covers 14 residues. Germline V gene lookup returns CDR1 KGHSH and CDR2 LQKENI. The V end was cut by 4 bases, the J end by 8 bases, with 12 bases between. The CDR3 DNA reads as TGTGCCAGCTCACGAGACTTAGGGGATTCACCCCTCCACTTT. Translating gives CASSRDLGDSPLHF.

The CDR3 loop is CASSQGARQITGELFF. CDR3 DNA sequence: TGCGCCAGCAGTCAGGGGGCCCGCCAAATCACCGGGGAGCTGTTTTTT. The chain recombines TRBV5-1 with TRBJ2-2; TRBD1 matches at 8 bases. Per the germline V gene, CDR1 is SGHRS and CDR2 is YFSETQ. The trim removed 5 bases at V and 4 bases at J, leaving 10 bases unmatched. The CDR3 sequence is 16 residues long.

The chain couples TRBV6-5 to TRBJ1-2, with TRBD1 matching 8 bases. V was clipped by 11 bases and J by 8 bases; unmatched bases: 10. Germline V gene lookup returns CDR1 MNHEY and CDR2 SVGAGI. This CDR3 has 12 amino acids. The chain's CDR3 is CAATGQGRGYTF. As DNA, the CDR3 is TGTGCCGCAACAGGACAGGGCCGGGGCTACACCTTC.

The DNA for the CDR3 is TGTGCCAGCAGTGAGCTGGTCAGGGAAGAGACCCAGTACTTC. Translating it yields CASSELVREETQYF. The chain links TRBV2 to TRBJ2-5; perhaps TRBD1 as D (5 bases). The CDR3 covers 14 residues. The ends were cut back, 3 bases at V and 3 bases at J, with 11 bases in the middle. CDR1 and CDR2 from the germline V gene are SNHLY and FYNNEI.

This clone is a singleton in its sample. V gene TRBV18 combines with J gene TRBJ1-4; D is undetermined. Germline V lookup: CDR1 KGHSH, CDR2 LQKENI. The CDR3 totals 14 residues. The germline V and J ends were trimmed by 6 bases and 2 bases, with 10 bases remaining between them. Here the CDR3 reads CASSPGVTNEKLFF. CDR3 DNA: TGTGCCAGCTCCCCCGGGGTGACTAATGAAAAACTGTTTTTT. Using reference TRBV18 and TRBJ1-4 for the parts outside the CDR3, the full variable domain is NAGVMQNPRHLVRRRGQEARLRCSPMKGHSHVYWYRQLPEEGLKFMVYLQKENIIDESGMPKERFSAEFPKEGPSILRIQQVVRGDSAAYFCASSPGVTNEKLFFGSGTQLSVL.

V gene TRBV29-1 combines with J gene TRBJ1-2, with D hard to call. V lost 4 bases to trimming and J lost 2 bases, with 11 bases between them. The CDR3 covers 13 residues. Per germline, CDR1 SQVTM and CDR2 ANQGSEA. CDR3 protein: CSVVKGGNYGYTF. The CDR3 DNA sequence: TGCAGCGTTGTGAAGGGAGGGAACTATGGCTACACCTTC.